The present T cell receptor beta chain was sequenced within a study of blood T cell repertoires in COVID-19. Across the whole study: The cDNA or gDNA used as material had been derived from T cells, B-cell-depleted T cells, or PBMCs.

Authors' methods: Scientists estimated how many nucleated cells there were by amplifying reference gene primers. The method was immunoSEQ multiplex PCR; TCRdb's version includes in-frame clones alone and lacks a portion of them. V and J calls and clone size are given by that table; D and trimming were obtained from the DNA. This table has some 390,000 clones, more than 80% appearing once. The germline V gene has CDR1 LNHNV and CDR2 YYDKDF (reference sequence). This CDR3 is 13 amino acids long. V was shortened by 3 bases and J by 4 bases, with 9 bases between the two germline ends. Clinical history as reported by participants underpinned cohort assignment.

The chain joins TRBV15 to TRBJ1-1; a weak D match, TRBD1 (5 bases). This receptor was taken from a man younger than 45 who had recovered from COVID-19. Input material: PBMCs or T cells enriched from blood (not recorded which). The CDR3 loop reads CATSSAGRTEAFF. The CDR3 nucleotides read TGTGCCACCAGCAGTGCAGGGCGCACTGAAGCTTTCTTT.